Listed below are T cell receptor beta chains from one sample, sequenced in a study of early T cells in non-severe SARS-CoV-2 infection. MiXCR was run by TCRdb on the 5' RACE reads, yielding one entry per CDR3 protein. Altogether roughly 86,000 distinct CDR3 sequences are present, about 6.5% being singletons, with the ten largest covering just under 8%. Sequences were obtained from whole blood. These receptors all come from an adult who was a healthcare worker with PCR-confirmed SARS-CoV-2 infection or an uninfected control (not recorded which). Both conserved end residues are part of each CDR3. A D gene is named only where the DNA matches it firmly. Clone size is shown for a subset of rows, as once, few, many or a class of expanded clone.

j_call,d_call,clone_size,v_call,cdr3_nt,cdr3_aa
TRBJ2-1,.,many,TRBV27,TGTGCCAGCAGTTTATCGATCGGGGGCGGCTACAATGAGCAGTTCTTC,CASSLSIGGGYNEQFF
TRBJ2-1,.,.,TRBV2,TGTGCCAGCAGTCACGGACGGAGCTCCTACAATGAGCAGTTCTTC,CASSHGRSSYNEQFF
TRBJ1-4,TRBD1,many,TRBV29-1,TGCAGCGGTTATGACAGGGTCGGTGAAAAACTGTTTTTT,CSGYDRVGEKLFF
TRBJ1-1,.,.,TRBV18,TGTGCCAGCTCACCACCAGCAGGATCGAACACTGAAGCTTTCTTT,CASSPPAGSNTEAFF
TRBJ2-5,.,few,TRBV5-6,TGTGCCAGCAGCTTGTTGACAAGACAAGAGACCCAGTACTTC,CASSLLTRQETQYF
TRBJ2-1,TRBD2,many,TRBV7-9,TGTGCCAGCAGCTTAGTGGCTAGCGGGAGTAATGAGCAGTTCTTC,CASSLVASGSNEQFF
TRBJ2-7,.,few,TRBV5-1,TGCGCCAGCAGCTGGGGAGTCACGGGGGACGGGTTCTACGAGCAGTACTTC,CASSWGVTGDGFYEQYF
TRBJ1-3,.,few,TRBV3-1,TGTGCCAGCAGCCCTGAGTGGGGCGGAAGAAACACCATATATTTT,CASSPEWGGRNTIYF
TRBJ2-7,.,.,TRBV12-3/TRBV12-4,TGTGCCAGCAGTTTCGGGGGCCTGATACAGCAGTACTTC,CASSFGGLIQQYF
TRBJ2-1,TRBD2,many,TRBV19,TGTGCCAGTACCGGGAGGGCCTGGGATGAGCAGTTCTTC,CASTGRAWDEQFF
TRBJ1-2,.,.,TRBV10-2,TGCGCCAGCATGGGGCCTCCCTATGGCTACACCTTC,CASMGPPYGYTF
TRBJ2-1,.,few,TRBV27,TGTGCCAGCAGTTTGGCCGGGGCTGCCATATACAATGAGCAGTTCTTC,CASSLAGAAIYNEQFF
TRBJ2-4,.,many,TRBV30,TGTGCCTGGAGTGTATGGACGGCCGGGGAAAGCATTCAGTACTTC,CAWSVWTAGESIQYF
TRBJ2-3,TRBD2,few,TRBV10-2,TGCGCCAGCAGTGATTCGCGGGGGGGCGGGACAGATACGCAGTATTTT,CASSDSRGGGTDTQYF
TRBJ2-2,.,.,TRBV27,TGTGCCAGCAGTTTGTGGGGGCCGGACACCGGGGAGCTGTTTTTT,CASSLWGPDTGELFF
TRBJ2-3,.,few,TRBV6-1,TGTGCCAGCAGTGGCAAGGGGACAGATACGCAGTATTTT,CASSGKGTDTQYF
TRBJ2-3,.,.,TRBV7-9,TGTGCCAGCAGCTTAGCCCCTACGCAGTATTTT,CASSLAPTQYF
TRBJ2-7,TRBD2,.,TRBV11-2,TGTGCCAGCAGCTGGGGACTAGCGGGAACCTACGAGCAGTACTTC,CASSWGLAGTYEQYF
TRBJ2-1,.,many,TRBV11-2,TGTGCCAGCACCCTGACTAGGTCAGAGATGAATGAGCAGTTCTTC,CASTLTRSEMNEQFF
TRBJ2-5,TRBD2,many,TRBV28,TGTGCCAGCAGTTTGACTAGCGGGGGGCAAGAGACCCAGTACTTC,CASSLTSGGQETQYF
TRBJ2-2,TRBD2,.,TRBV7-6,TGTGCCAGCAGAATAGCGGGGAACACCGGGGAGCTGTTTTTT,CASRIAGNTGELFF
TRBJ2-3,.,few,TRBV19,TGTGCCAGTACCCTCAGGGGGGGCCACACAGATACGCAGTATTTT,CASTLRGGHTDTQYF
TRBJ1-4,.,many,TRBV28,TGTGCCAGCAGTTTTAGTGGTGCCGGGGATAATGAAAAACTGTTTTTT,CASSFSGAGDNEKLFF
TRBJ2-3,.,many,TRBV27,TGTGCCACGACGGCACGGGGGACAGATACGCAGTATTTT,CATTARGTDTQYF
TRBJ1-1,.,few,TRBV6-1,TGTGCCAGCAGGCAGGGGAGGACTGAAGCTTTCTTT,CASRQGRTEAFF
TRBJ1-1,.,few,TRBV7-8,TGTGCCAGCAGCTCCCAGTCTTTAGCTTTCTTT,CASSSQSLAFF
TRBJ2-2,TRBD1,.,TRBV7-7,TGTGCCATACCGGAGGACAGGGGCACCGGGGAGCTGTTTTTT,CAIPEDRGTGELFF
TRBJ1-5,TRBD1,.,TRBV4-1,TGCGCCAGCAGCCAAGCGGCACAGGGGAGCCAGCCCCAGCATTTT,CASSQAAQGSQPQHF
TRBJ2-3,.,.,TRBV3-1,TGTGCCAGCAGCCAACAGAGCACAGATACGCAGTATTTT,CASSQQSTDTQYF
TRBJ2-7,.,.,TRBV5-4,TGTGCCAGCAGTGAGGACGGCCCGGGGGAGCAGTACTTC,CASSEDGPGEQYF
TRBJ1-1,.,many,TRBV7-9,TGTGCCAGCAGCCCCCCTGGTTCAACTGAAGCTTTCTTT,CASSPPGSTEAFF
TRBJ1-1,.,many,TRBV7-9,TGTGCCAGCAGGGACGACAGCCTGAACACTGAAGCTTTCTTT,CASRDDSLNTEAFF
TRBJ2-7,TRBD2,many,TRBV29-1,TGCAGCGTCGTTAGACTAGCGGGAGTTTACGAGCAGTACTTC,CSVVRLAGVYEQYF
TRBJ2-7,.,many,TRBV20-1,TGCAGTGCTAGTACCGGCATTTTGATCTACGAGCAGTACTTC,CSASTGILIYEQYF
TRBJ2-5,TRBD2,few,TRBV5-4,TGTGCCAGCAGCTTGTACGGGGGGAGAGGGGAGACCCAGTACTTC,CASSLYGGRGETQYF
TRBJ1-1,.,many,TRBV30,TGTGCCTGGAATCAGCACCCGAACACTGAAGCTTTCTTT,CAWNQHPNTEAFF
TRBJ1-2,TRBD1,few,TRBV2,TGTGCCAGCAGTGCCAAACAGGGGTATGGCTACACCTTC,CASSAKQGYGYTF
TRBJ2-4,.,many,TRBV28,TGTGCCAGCAGTATCCAACAGGGTTCGGCGGCCAAAAACATTCAGTACTTC,CASSIQQGSAAKNIQYF
TRBJ1-5,.,many,TRBV7-2,TGTGCCAGCAGCTTAAACGATGGGGGCCATCAGCCCCAGCATTTT,CASSLNDGGHQPQHF
TRBJ2-7,TRBD1,few,TRBV28,TGTGCCAGCAGTATTCCCGGGACAGGGCTCTACGAGCAGTACTTC,CASSIPGTGLYEQYF
TRBJ2-7,.,.,TRBV10-3,TGTGCCATCAGTGGCTCGGGACACAACCTCGGTGGTTCCTACGAGCAGTACTTC,CAISGSGHNLGGSYEQYF
TRBJ2-3,TRBD2,few,TRBV5-1,TGCGCCAGCAGCTTGATGACTAGCGGGATCACAGATACGCAGTATTTT,CASSLMTSGITDTQYF
TRBJ2-1,TRBD1,.,TRBV7-6,TGTGCCAGCAGCTCCGGGACAGGGCTTTGGGAGCAGTTCTTC,CASSSGTGLWEQFF
TRBJ2-5,.,few,TRBV24-1,TGTGCCACCAGTGAGTTGGACCGAGTTGGTGAGACCCAGTACTTC,CATSELDRVGETQYF
TRBJ2-1,TRBD2,many,TRBV11-2,TGTGCCAGCAGCCGCCGGACTAGCGGGAGAAGTCACAATGAGCAGTTCTTC,CASSRRTSGRSHNEQFF
TRBJ1-5,.,.,TRBV20-1,TGCAGTGCTAGAGCCAGGGCTCGTAGCAATCAGCCCCAGCATTTT,CSARARARSNQPQHF
TRBJ1-1,.,many,TRBV29-1,TGCAGCTCAAGCGAAGGCCCTGAAGCTTTCTTT,CSSSEGPEAFF
TRBJ1-6,.,many,TRBV6-5,TGTGCCAGCAGTTATCGACGAAAGCAGCGAGGAAGGAATTCACCCCTCCACTTT,CASSYRRKQRGRNSPLHF
TRBJ2-7,.,many,TRBV7-2,TGTGCCAGCAGCTTAGCCCTGAGCTCCTACGAGCAGTACTTC,CASSLALSSYEQYF
TRBJ2-3,.,many,TRBV5-1,TGCGCCAGCAGCTCTCAGACAGCGACTAGCACAGATACGCAGTATTTT,CASSSQTATSTDTQYF
TRBJ2-7,.,few,TRBV20-1,TGCAGTGCTAGAGACAATACCTACGAGCAGTACTTC,CSARDNTYEQYF
TRBJ2-2,.,many,TRBV10-2,TGCGCCAGCAGTGTCCCGGGCCCTAAGATGAACACCGGGGAGCTGTTTTTT,CASSVPGPKMNTGELFF
TRBJ1-2,.,many,TRBV5-1,TGCGCCAGCAGCGAACCAGGGAGTTCGGGCTATGGCTACACCTTC,CASSEPGSSGYGYTF
TRBJ2-1,.,medium-sized,TRBV11-2,TGTGCCAGCAGCGACACCCCAAACAATGAGCAGTTCTTC,CASSDTPNNEQFF
TRBJ2-2,TRBD2,.,TRBV3-1,TGTGCCAGCAGCCAAGATCAACGGCTAGCGGGAGGGTACCGGTTCGGGGAGCTGTTTTTT,CASSQDQRLAGGYRFGELFF